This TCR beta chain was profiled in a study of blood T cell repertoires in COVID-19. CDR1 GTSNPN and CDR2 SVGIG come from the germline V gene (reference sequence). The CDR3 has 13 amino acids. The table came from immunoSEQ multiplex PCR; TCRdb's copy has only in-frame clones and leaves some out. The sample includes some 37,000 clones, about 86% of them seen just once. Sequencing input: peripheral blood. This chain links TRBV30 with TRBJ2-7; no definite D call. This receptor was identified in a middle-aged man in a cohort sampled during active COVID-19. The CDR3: CAHQAGSSYEQYF. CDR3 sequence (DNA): TGTGCTCACCAGGCCGGAAGCTCCTACGAGCAGTACTTC.